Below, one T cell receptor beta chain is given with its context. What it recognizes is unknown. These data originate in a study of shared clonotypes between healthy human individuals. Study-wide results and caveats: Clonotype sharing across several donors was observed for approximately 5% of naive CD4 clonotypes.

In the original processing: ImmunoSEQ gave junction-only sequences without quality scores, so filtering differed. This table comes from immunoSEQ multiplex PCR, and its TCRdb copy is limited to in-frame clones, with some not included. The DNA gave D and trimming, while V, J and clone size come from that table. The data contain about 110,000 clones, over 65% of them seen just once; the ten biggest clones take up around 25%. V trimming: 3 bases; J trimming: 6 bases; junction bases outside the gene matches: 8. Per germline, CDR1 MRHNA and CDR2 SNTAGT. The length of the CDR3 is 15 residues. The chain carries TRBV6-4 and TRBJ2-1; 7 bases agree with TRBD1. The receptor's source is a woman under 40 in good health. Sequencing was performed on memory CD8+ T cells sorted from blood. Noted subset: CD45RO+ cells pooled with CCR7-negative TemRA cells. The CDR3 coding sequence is TGTGCCAGCAGTGAAGGGACAGCGCCGAGCAATGAGCAGTTCTTC. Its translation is CASSEGTAPSNEQFF.